This is a list of T cell receptor beta chains from one sample in a study of blood T cell repertoires in COVID-19. Using immunoSEQ multiplex PCR, the repertoire was profiled, and TCRdb retains in-frame clones only, with some absent. The data contain 95,000 to 100,000 clones, approximately 81% of them seen just once; the ten biggest clones take up around 10%. Specimen: peripheral blood. The receptor source for this set is a woman over 75 with acute or convalescent COVID-19. CDR3s include the opening cysteine and the closing phenylalanine or tryptophan. A D gene is named only where the DNA matches it firmly. Some rows have no size entry. The others give once, few or many, or a class for an expanded clone.

V gene,D gene,clone size,J gene,CDR3 DNA,CDR3 protein
TRBV4-1,TRBD2,.,TRBJ2-7,TGCGCCAGCAGCCAAGCCGGGACTAGCGCCTACGAGCAGTACTTC,CASSQAGTSAYEQYF
TRBV6-5,.,.,TRBJ2-2,TGTGCCAGCAGCCAAACTCACGGGACCGGGGAGCTGTTTTTT,CASSQTHGTGELFF
TRBV11-2,TRBD2,.,TRBJ2-1,TGTGCCAGCAGCTTGGGGGGGGGAACCCACAATGAGCAGTTCTTC,CASSLGGGTHNEQFF
TRBV2,TRBD2,.,TRBJ2-2,TGTGCCAGCAGTGGACTAGCGGGGGGGCGGAGCACCGGGGAGCTGTTTTTT,CASSGLAGGRSTGELFF
TRBV6-5,.,few,TRBJ1-1,TGTGCCAGCACTTTAGACGGGGGGCGGGTTGAAGCTTTCTTT,CASTLDGGRVEAFF
TRBV5-6,.,.,TRBJ2-3,TGTGCCAGCAGCTTTTTGGGGGCCGGGCAGTATTTT,CASSFLGAGQYF
TRBV14,.,.,TRBJ2-3,TGTGCCAGCAGCCGAACGTGGGACAACACAGATACGCAGTATTTT,CASSRTWDNTDTQYF
TRBV5-6,TRBD1,.,TRBJ1-5,TGTGCCAGCAGCAACAGAGGACAGGGGGATAGGAATCAGCCCCAGCATTTT,CASSNRGQGDRNQPQHF
TRBV24-1,.,once,TRBJ2-3,TGTGCCACCAGTGATGGAGGGGGAGCGGGGACAGATACGCAGTATTTT,CATSDGGGAGTDTQYF
TRBV19,.,once,TRBJ2-7,TGTGCCAGTAGTAAAGGGGACTTCTACGAGCAGTACTTC,CASSKGDFYEQYF
TRBV2,.,.,TRBJ2-3,TGTGCCAGCAGTCAGGAAGCTACAGATACGCAGTATTTT,CASSQEATDTQYF
TRBV6-5,.,.,TRBJ2-1,TGTGCCAGTATCACAGGAAAGACGGCCTACAATGAGCAGTTCTTC,CASITGKTAYNEQFF
TRBV5-1,TRBD1,.,TRBJ1-1,TGCGCCAGCAGCTTGGGGCCACGGACAGGGGGAAACACTGAAGCTTTCTTT,CASSLGPRTGGNTEAFF
TRBV6-5,TRBD1,.,TRBJ1-1,TGTGCCAGCAGTCTACAGGGGGAAGTGAACACTGAAGCTTTCTTT,CASSLQGEVNTEAFF
TRBV5-1,.,.,TRBJ2-7,TGCGCCAGCAGCTTGCAGGGAGGATCTAGCGAGCAGTACTTC,CASSLQGGSSEQYF
TRBV28,.,.,TRBJ1-2,TGTGCCAGCAGGGAACAGGGAGTCGTTGGCTACACCTTC,CASREQGVVGYTF
TRBV6-1,.,.,TRBJ1-2,TGTGCCAGCAGTGAAAGCTGGGTACAGCTCTATGGCTACACCTTC,CASSESWVQLYGYTF
TRBV7-9,TRBD1,.,TRBJ1-1,TGTGCCAGCAGCTTAGGGCAGGGGGTCGTATACACTGAAGCTTTCTTT,CASSLGQGVVYTEAFF
TRBV29-1,TRBD1,.,TRBJ1-2,TGCAGCGTTGGGTTAGGGGGACAGGGGGGTGATGGCTACACCTTC,CSVGLGGQGGDGYTF
TRBV5-4,.,.,TRBJ1-5,TGTGCCAGCAGCTTGGCGGGAGGAAATCAGCCCCAGCATTTT,CASSLAGGNQPQHF
TRBV5-1,TRBD1,.,TRBJ2-1,TGCGCCAGCAGCTCTGGGACAGGGGGTCCCTCTTCCCATGAGCAGTTCTTC,CASSSGTGGPSSHEQFF
TRBV10-3,.,few,TRBJ2-7,TGTGCCATCAGTGAGTCGAGGGTCCACGAGCAGTACTTC,CAISESRVHEQYF
TRBV7-8,.,.,TRBJ2-7,TGTGCCAGCAGCTTATTTTGGACAGACAGCTACGAGCAGTACTTC,CASSLFWTDSYEQYF
TRBV4-2,TRBD1,.,TRBJ1-2,TGTGCCAGCAGCCAAGGCGTCGGGACAGTGGACACCTTC,CASSQGVGTVDTF
TRBV6-6,.,.,TRBJ1-5,TGTGCCAGCAGTTACTCGACGGGATATCAGCCCCAGCATTTT,CASSYSTGYQPQHF
TRBV19,TRBD1,.,TRBJ2-5,TGTGCCAGTAGTATGACAGGGGGCATGGAGACCCAGTACTTC,CASSMTGGMETQYF
TRBV5-6,.,.,TRBJ2-7,TGTGCCAGCAGCTTGCCTAGTTCCGAGCAGTACTTC,CASSLPSSEQYF
TRBV7-2,.,.,TRBJ2-5,TGTGCCAGCAGCCTAAGGACTCATAAGTCAGAGACCCAGTACTTC,CASSLRTHKSETQYF
TRBV6-2/TRBV6-3,TRBD1,once,TRBJ2-5,TGTGCCAGCAGTTACGGCACGGACAGGGGGAGGGAGACCCAGTACTTC,CASSYGTDRGRETQYF
TRBV6-1,TRBD1,few,TRBJ1-2,TGTGCCAGCAGTGATCCTCCGACAGGGGGCTACGATGGCTACACCTTC,CASSDPPTGGYDGYTF
TRBV7-9,.,.,TRBJ2-3,TGTGCCAGCAGCACTAGCACAGATACGCAGTATTTT,CASSTSTDTQYF
TRBV19,.,.,TRBJ1-1,TGTGCCAGTAGTATTGGCAGACTAAACACTGAAGCTTTCTTT,CASSIGRLNTEAFF
TRBV28,.,.,TRBJ2-6,TGTGCCAGCAGTACCCAGACAGGGACTGCCGGGGCCAACGTCCTGACTTTC,CASSTQTGTAGANVLTF
TRBV2,TRBD1,.,TRBJ1-4,TGTGCCAGCAGCTACACCGCCGGACAGGGGGCAGGGGAAAAACTGTTTTTT,CASSYTAGQGAGEKLFF
TRBV5-6,.,.,TRBJ1-5,TGTGCCAGCAGCTTGAGCGGGGGCTATCAGCCCCAGCATTTT,CASSLSGGYQPQHF
TRBV5-1,.,.,TRBJ1-3,TGCGCCAGCAGCTTGACAGCAGGGTTAGACACCATATATTTT,CASSLTAGLDTIYF
TRBV28,.,.,TRBJ1-2,TGTGCCATCCGGGACATGAGGAGCTATGGCTACACCTTC,CAIRDMRSYGYTF
TRBV19,TRBD1,.,TRBJ1-3,TGTGCCAGTATCGACAGGGACACTGGAAACACCATATATTTT,CASIDRDTGNTIYF
TRBV6-5,.,.,TRBJ1-2,TGTGCCAGCCTAATGAGTGGCTACACCTTC,CASLMSGYTF
TRBV15,TRBD1,.,TRBJ1-2,TGTGCCACCAGCAGAGACAGGGGGAACTATGGCTACACCTTC,CATSRDRGNYGYTF
TRBV4-1,.,.,TRBJ2-3,TGCGCCAGCAGCCAGACCTCAGGGGCGCGCGGGGGCCCAGATACGCAGTATTTT,CASSQTSGARGGPDTQYF
TRBV9,.,.,TRBJ2-1,TGTGCCAGCAGCGTAGATGGCTCCTCTAATGAGCAGTTCTTC,CASSVDGSSNEQFF
TRBV24-1,.,.,TRBJ1-2,TGTGCCACCAGTGATCCCTTAGGAGGGGTAGATGGCTACACCTTC,CATSDPLGGVDGYTF
TRBV4-3,TRBD1,once,TRBJ1-2,TGCGCCAGCAGCCAGGAGACAGGGTATGGCTACACCTTC,CASSQETGYGYTF
TRBV5-5,.,.,TRBJ2-1,TGTGCCAGCAGCTTGGAAGCCAATGAGCAGTTCTTC,CASSLEANEQFF
TRBV19,.,.,TRBJ1-5,TGTGCCAGCCGATTACAGGGAGACCCCAATCAGCCCCAGCATTTT,CASRLQGDPNQPQHF
TRBV19,TRBD2,.,TRBJ2-5,TGTGCCAGTAGTATTAGGCTAGCGGAAGAAGAGACCCAGTACTTC,CASSIRLAEEETQYF